Sequencing of this TCR beta chain was carried out in a study of Tregs in tolerant kidney transplant recipients. Data came from immunoSEQ multiplex PCR; TCRdb stores just in-frame clones and leaves some out. The profile shows 15,000 to 18,000 clones, around 50% of them singletons. The CDR3 has 14 amino acids. Trimming pared 6 bases from V and 5 bases from J, leaving 16 bases between. Germline assignment: CDR1 SEHNR and CDR2 FQNEAQ (reference sequence). By frequency in the sample, this clone is medium-sized. Antigen unknown. This same CDR3 is encoded by further DNA sequences in the sample. Recipient PBMCs carried a CFSE label and met irradiated graft donor PBMCs for six to seven days before FACS sorting.

The rearrangement links TRBV7-9 to TRBJ1-1, with D possibly being TRBD1 (5 bases). The sequences come from CD4+ T cells from blood cultured with allogeneic cells, collected before the transplant. This receptor was obtained from a human patient who received a combined kidney and bone marrow transplant. CDR3 nucleotide sequence: TGTGCCAGCAGTCCCGGGCGTAGGGGAACTGAAGCTTTCTTT. Translation gives CASSPGRRGTEAFF. Supplemented by reference TRBV7-9 and TRBJ1-1, the full variable domain reads DTGVSQNPRHKITKRGQNVTFRCDPISEHNRLYWYRQTLGQGPEFLTYFQNEAQLEKSRLLSDRFSAERPKGSFSTLEIQRTEQGDSAMYLCASSPGRRGTEAFFGQGTRLTVV.